This T cell receptor (beta chain) was identified during a study of PD-1 blockade in classical Hodgkin lymphoma. Study findings and constraints: With respect to the repertoire differences, their causes, possibly disease activity or prior therapy, remain undefined.

With respect to this clone: Its matching antigen is unknown.

The CDR3 is made up of 13 amino acids. In germline, CDR1 is KGHSH, CDR2 LQKENI. The V and J ends lost 5 bases and 7 bases respectively, with 14 bases between them. Time point: cycle 4 day 1 (C4D1), after five to seven weeks of nivolumab. Every patient had relapsed following autologous stem cell transplantation, and cohorts differed in brentuximab vedotin exposure. Responses achieved at best were complete response, partial response or progressive disease. The data were produced by immunoSEQ multiplex PCR, yet TCRdb's version contains in-frame clones alone and is incomplete. The table has 30,000 to 50,000 clones, 77% seen once.

The clonotype comes from a human donor with classical Hodgkin lymphoma. The input for sequencing was peripheral blood mononuclear cells (PBMCs), taken before the fourth cycle of nivolumab. The chain employs TRBV18 and TRBJ1-2; unclear D gene. CDR3 region: CASSGSVNSGYTF. CDR3 sequence (DNA): TGTGCCAGCTCAGGATCCGTTAATAGTGGCTACACCTTC.